The rows below give T cell receptor beta chains drawn from one sample of a study of blood T cell repertoires in COVID-19. Some clones are missing from TCRdb's copy, which holds only in-frame ones; the method was immunoSEQ multiplex PCR. The sample has some 200,000 clones, 83% seen once. Sequencing used peripheral blood. The receptors here all came from a woman in her twenties or thirties with COVID-19, enrolled during active disease. The CDR3 runs from the conserved cysteine through the conserved F or W. The D gene is left open where the match is weak. Size is omitted from some rows. Given values are once, few, many or a class for expanded clones.

>.|TRBJ1-4|once|TRBV30
TGTGCCTGGAGTGTACTAGGGGGTCTTGGAACTAATGAAAAACTGTTTTTT
CAWSVLGGLGTNEKLFF
>TRBD2|TRBJ2-7|.|TRBV4-2
TGTGCCAGCAGCCAAGATCCCCGGACAGGTCCGGGACTAGCGGGGGGGAGCTCCTACGAGCAGTACTTC
CASSQDPRTGPGLAGGSSYEQYF
>.|TRBJ2-7|.|TRBV29-1
TGCAGCGTTGGACTGACAGGTATCTCCTACGAGCAGTACTTC
CSVGLTGISYEQYF
>TRBD1|TRBJ2-1|.|TRBV11-2
TGTGCCAGCAGCTTTGGGGGACAGGGGTACAATGAGCAGTTCTTC
CASSFGGQGYNEQFF
>TRBD1|TRBJ1-5|.|TRBV19
TGTGCCAGTAGTACCGGGACAGGGGCCGAGCCCCAGCATTTT
CASSTGTGAEPQHF
>TRBD2|TRBJ2-5|.|TRBV7-8
TGTGCCAGCAGCCGCGGGACTAGCGGGGGAGGACTCCAAGAGACCCAGTACTTC
CASSRGTSGGGLQETQYF
>TRBD2|TRBJ2-7|few|TRBV2
TGTGCCAGCAGTGAAAGGCAGGGAGGGGAGCAGTACTTC
CASSERQGGEQYF
>.|TRBJ1-2|.|TRBV30
TGTGCCTGGAGTCCCGACGGGAGGGATGGCTACACCTTC
CAWSPDGRDGYTF
>.|TRBJ1-2|.|TRBV5-1
TGCGCCAGCAGCTTCGCCTCCGGGACAAATACCGGCTACACCTTC
CASSFASGTNTGYTF
>.|TRBJ2-7|once|TRBV28
TGTGCCAGCAGTTTAGAACCGGGTCTCTACGAGCAGTACTTC
CASSLEPGLYEQYF
>.|TRBJ2-6|.|TRBV30
TGTGCCTCACAGACCTCTGGGGCCAACGTCCTGACTTTC
CASQTSGANVLTF
>TRBD2|TRBJ2-3|.|TRBV30
TGTGCCTGGAGGAGACGGGGGGGCTGGGCAGATACGCAGTATTTT
CAWRRRGGWADTQYF
>TRBD1|TRBJ1-2|.|TRBV12-3/TRBV12-4
TGTGCCAGCAGTAGGGGGCCTGGGGGCTACACCTTC
CASSRGPGGYTF
>.|TRBJ1-2|.|TRBV3-1/TRBV3-2
TGTGCCAGCAGCCAAGCCCAGGGGCCGATAGACTTC
CASSQAQGPIDF
>.|TRBJ1-2|.|TRBV5-1
TGCGCCAGCAGCTCAAGGGCAGGGGCGCGGGATGGCTACACCTTC
CASSSRAGARDGYTF
>.|TRBJ1-1|.|TRBV5-4
TGTGCCAGCAGCCGCGAAAGCTACACTGAAGCTTTCTTT
CASSRESYTEAFF
>.|TRBJ2-7|few|TRBV5-6
TGTGCCAGCACCTATTTCCAAACCCGATCACCCTACGAGCAGTACTTC
CASTYFQTRSPYEQYF
>.|TRBJ2-7|.|TRBV27
TGTGCCAGCACCCAAACTGGGGCCGCACTCGAGCAGTACTTC
CASTQTGAALEQYF
>.|TRBJ2-7|once|TRBV28
TGTGCCAGCACATTCGGTCTCTACGAGCAGTACTTC
CASTFGLYEQYF
>TRBD2|TRBJ2-7|.|TRBV28
TGTGCCAGCAGTTTTATGGCTAGCGGTGGTAGGGAGTACTTC
CASSFMASGGREYF
>TRBD2|TRBJ2-3|.|TRBV5-6
TGTGCCAGCGGCTTAGCGGGGGGGACAGATACGCAGTATTTT
CASGLAGGTDTQYF
>.|TRBJ2-1|.|TRBV29-1
TGCAGCGTTGGTGGGCGGGGAGTAAACAATGAGCAGTTCTTC
CSVGGRGVNNEQFF
>TRBD1|TRBJ1-1|few|TRBV15
TGTGCCACCAGCTCGGGACAGGGGAACACTGAAGCTTTCTTT
CATSSGQGNTEAFF
>TRBD2|TRBJ2-3|.|TRBV4-3
TGCGCCAGCAGCCCAACTAGCGGGAGGCCCCGAGATACGCAGTATTTT
CASSPTSGRPRDTQYF
>TRBD2|TRBJ2-3|.|TRBV19
TGTGCCAGTAAGCGTGGAGGCGGGGGAGGTACAGATACGCAGTATTTT
CASKRGGGGGTDTQYF
>.|TRBJ2-1|.|TRBV27
TGTGCCAGCAGTCTTACCTCCGGAGGGCAGAATGAGCAGTTCTTC
CASSLTSGGQNEQFF
>.|TRBJ2-3|.|TRBV5-4
TGTGCCAGCAGCTTGGGACAGCAAGGTACAGATACGCAGTATTTT
CASSLGQQGTDTQYF
>TRBD1|TRBJ2-1|.|TRBV29-1
TGCAGCGTGGGGGCAGGGGGTGAGCAGTTCTTC
CSVGAGGEQFF
>TRBD2|TRBJ2-3|.|TRBV7-9
TGTGCCAGCAGCTTAGAAGGGTCGGGAGGGCCAGATACGCAGTATTTT
CASSLEGSGGPDTQYF
>.|TRBJ2-7|few|TRBV30
TGTGCCTGGAGTGTGCGTGGCGGATTCCGCTACGAGCAGTACTTC
CAWSVRGGFRYEQYF
>TRBD2|TRBJ2-7|few|TRBV5-1
TGCGCCAGCAGCTATGGACTAGCACCGAGCTCCTACGAGCAGTACTTC
CASSYGLAPSSYEQYF
>TRBD2|TRBJ2-3|.|TRBV9
TGTGCCAGCAGCGTAGGACTAGCGGGAGGAGATACGCAGTATTTT
CASSVGLAGGDTQYF
>.|TRBJ1-2|.|TRBV19
TGTGCCAGCGCCACGAGCCGACGTCAGGTTAACTATGGCTACACCTTC
CASATSRRQVNYGYTF
>.|TRBJ1-3|.|TRBV5-4
TGTGCCAGCAGCTTGGCAGGGATGAGAAACACCATATATTTT
CASSLAGMRNTIYF
>TRBD1|TRBJ2-2|.|TRBV6-6
TGTGCCAGCAGTCCTACAGGGGACACCGGGGAGCTGTTTTTT
CASSPTGDTGELFF
>.|TRBJ1-1|once|TRBV7-9
TGTGCCAGCAGCTCAGGGGTCAGAACTGAAGCTTTCTTT
CASSSGVRTEAFF
>.|TRBJ1-2|.|TRBV30
TGTGCCTGGGGGGGCCAGGGGTGGCTGAGGCCCGACTATGGCTACACCTTC
CAWGGQGWLRPDYGYTF
>TRBD2|TRBJ2-2|.|TRBV11-2
TGTGCCAGCAGCCGGACTAGCGGGGGGGCCACGAACACCGGGGAGCTGTTTTTT
CASSRTSGGATNTGELFF
>.|TRBJ2-1|.|TRBV9
TGTGCCAGCAGCGTAGTGGTCCAGGGTGAGCAGTTCTTC
CASSVVVQGEQFF
>TRBD1|TRBJ2-7|.|TRBV6-5
TGTGCCAGCAGTCCGACAGGGATCGTTTTCTACGAGCAGTACTTC
CASSPTGIVFYEQYF
>.|TRBJ1-6|.|TRBV4-3
TGCGCCAGCAGCCAAGGGACAGAGCATAATTCACCCCTCCACTTT
CASSQGTEHNSPLHF
>.|TRBJ2-2|.|TRBV27
TGTGCCAGCAGTCCGTATCCTAGCACCCTTACGACCGGGGAGCTGTTTTTT
CASSPYPSTLTTGELFF
>.|TRBJ2-1|once|TRBV9
TGTGCCAGCAGCTTGGCTGATGAGCAGTTCTTC
CASSLADEQFF
>TRBD1|TRBJ2-7|.|TRBV7-6
TGTGCCAGCAGCATCAGTCCGGGACAGGACTACGAGCAGTACTTC
CASSISPGQDYEQYF
>.|TRBJ1-2|.|TRBV3-1/TRBV3-2
TGTGCCAGCAGCCAGGGGGCAGATGGCTACACCTTC
CASSQGADGYTF
>TRBD2|TRBJ2-1|once|TRBV4-2
TGTGCCAGCAGCCAGCTAGCGGGAAAGGACAATGAGCAGTTCTTC
CASSQLAGKDNEQFF
>TRBD2|TRBJ2-2|.|TRBV2
TGTGCCAGCGCGGGGCTAGCGGTAACCGGGGAGCTGTTTTTT
CASAGLAVTGELFF
>.|TRBJ2-7|few|TRBV7-2
TGTGCCAGCAGCTTGGGTAGCGGTGGGTGGTACGAGCAGTACTTC
CASSLGSGGWYEQYF
>.|TRBJ1-1|.|TRBV6-6
TGTGCCAGCAGTACTAAGGGGAGGGACACTGAAGCTTTCTTT
CASSTKGRDTEAFF
>.|TRBJ2-3|few|TRBV5-1
TGCGCCAGCAGCTTGGAGGCGGCAGCCACAGATACGCAGTATTTT
CASSLEAAATDTQYF
>.|TRBJ2-1|.|TRBV18
TGTGCCAGCTCACCACCGTCGTCGGGGGGCCATCGGTTCTTC
CASSPPSSGGHRFF
>TRBD2|TRBJ2-2|.|TRBV12-5
TGTGCTAGTGGACTCCCGAGACTAGCGGGAGGACCGAACACCGGGGAGCTGTTTTTT
CASGLPRLAGGPNTGELFF
>.|TRBJ1-1|.|TRBV18
TGTGCCAGCTCACCATACGGTAGTACCATGAACACTGAAGCTTTCTTT
CASSPYGSTMNTEAFF
>.|TRBJ1-5|.|TRBV5-5
TGTGCCAGCAGCTTGGCCCCAGACAATCAGCCCCAGCATTTT
CASSLAPDNQPQHF
>TRBD2|TRBJ2-6|few|TRBV5-1
TGCGCCAGCAGCACCGATCGGGGGGGCCCGCTATCTGGGGCCAACGTCCTGACTTTC
CASSTDRGGPLSGANVLTF
>.|TRBJ1-1|.|TRBV6-2/TRBV6-3
TGTGCCAGCAGTACCGTGGACAAGAACACTGAAGCTTTCTTT
CASSTVDKNTEAFF
>.|TRBJ2-3|.|TRBV28
TGTGCCAGCAGCTCACTGGATACGCAGTATTTT
CASSSLDTQYF